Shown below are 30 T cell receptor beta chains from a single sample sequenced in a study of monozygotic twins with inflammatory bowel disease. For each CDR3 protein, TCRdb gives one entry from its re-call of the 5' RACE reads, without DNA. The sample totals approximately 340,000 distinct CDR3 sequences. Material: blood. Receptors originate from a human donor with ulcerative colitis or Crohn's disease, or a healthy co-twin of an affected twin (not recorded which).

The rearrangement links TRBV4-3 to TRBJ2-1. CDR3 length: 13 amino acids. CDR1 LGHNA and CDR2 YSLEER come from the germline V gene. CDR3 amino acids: CASSQEEGNEQFF.

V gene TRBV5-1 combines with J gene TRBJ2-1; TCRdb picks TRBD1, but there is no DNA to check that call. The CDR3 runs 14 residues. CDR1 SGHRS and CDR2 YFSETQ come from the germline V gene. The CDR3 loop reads CASSNSGSDNEQFF. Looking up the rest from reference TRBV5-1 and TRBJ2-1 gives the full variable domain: KAGVTQTPRYLIKTRGQQVTLSCSPISGHRSVSWYQQTPGQGLQFLFEYFSETQRNKGNFPGRFSGRQFSNSRSEMNVSTLELGDSALYLCASSNSGSDNEQFFGPGTRLTVL.

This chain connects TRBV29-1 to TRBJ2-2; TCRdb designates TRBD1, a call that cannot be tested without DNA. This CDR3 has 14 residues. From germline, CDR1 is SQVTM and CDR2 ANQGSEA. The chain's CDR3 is CSVGGGTDTGELFF.

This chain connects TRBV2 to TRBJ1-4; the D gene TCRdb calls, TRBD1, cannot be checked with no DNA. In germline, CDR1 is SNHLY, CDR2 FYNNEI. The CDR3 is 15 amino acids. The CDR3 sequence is CASSETGSTNEKLFF.

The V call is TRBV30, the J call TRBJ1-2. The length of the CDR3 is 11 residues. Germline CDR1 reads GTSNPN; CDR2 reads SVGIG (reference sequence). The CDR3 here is CASGILYGYTF.

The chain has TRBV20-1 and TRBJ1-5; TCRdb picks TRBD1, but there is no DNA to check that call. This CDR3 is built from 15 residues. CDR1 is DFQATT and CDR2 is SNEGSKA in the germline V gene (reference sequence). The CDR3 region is CSAEPLDRGIQPQHF.

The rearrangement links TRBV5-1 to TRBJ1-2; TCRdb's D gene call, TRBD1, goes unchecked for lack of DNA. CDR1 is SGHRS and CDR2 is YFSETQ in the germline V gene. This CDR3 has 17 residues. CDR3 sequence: CASSLEGQDDLNYGYTF.

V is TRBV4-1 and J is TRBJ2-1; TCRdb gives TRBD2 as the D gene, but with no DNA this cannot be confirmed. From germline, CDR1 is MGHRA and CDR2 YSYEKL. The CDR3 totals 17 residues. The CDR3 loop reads CASSQRGPSGGRNEQFF.

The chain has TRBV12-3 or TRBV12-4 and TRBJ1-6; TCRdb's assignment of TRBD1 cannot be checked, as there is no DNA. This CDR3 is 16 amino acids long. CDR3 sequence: CASRSLGGAGNSPLHF.

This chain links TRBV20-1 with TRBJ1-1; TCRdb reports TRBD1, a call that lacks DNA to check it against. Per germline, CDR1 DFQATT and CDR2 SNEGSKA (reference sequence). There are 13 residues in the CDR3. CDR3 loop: CSAPRPLGTEAFF.

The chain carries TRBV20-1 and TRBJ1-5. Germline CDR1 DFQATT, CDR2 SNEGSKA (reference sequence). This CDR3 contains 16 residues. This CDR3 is CSARDSTGVTNQPQHF.

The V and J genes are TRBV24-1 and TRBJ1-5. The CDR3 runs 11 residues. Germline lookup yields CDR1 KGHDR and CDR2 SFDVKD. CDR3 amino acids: CATSENQPQHF.

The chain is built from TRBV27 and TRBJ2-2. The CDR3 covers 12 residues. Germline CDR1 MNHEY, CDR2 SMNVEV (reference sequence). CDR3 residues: CASSLFSGELFF.

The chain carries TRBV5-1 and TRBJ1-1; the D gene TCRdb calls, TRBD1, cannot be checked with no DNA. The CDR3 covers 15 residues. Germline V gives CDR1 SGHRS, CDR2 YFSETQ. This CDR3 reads CASSWGTGSGTEAFF.

CDR3: CASSFWGGDGYTF. The chain couples TRBV5-4 to TRBJ1-2; TCRdb names TRBD1, which stays unverified in the absence of DNA. CDR1 is SGHNT and CDR2 is YYREEE in the germline V gene (reference sequence). The CDR3 spans 13 residues.

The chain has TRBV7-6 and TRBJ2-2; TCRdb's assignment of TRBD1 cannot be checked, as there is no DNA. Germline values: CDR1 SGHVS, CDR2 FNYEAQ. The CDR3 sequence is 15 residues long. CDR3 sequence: CASSSWTEGGGELFF.

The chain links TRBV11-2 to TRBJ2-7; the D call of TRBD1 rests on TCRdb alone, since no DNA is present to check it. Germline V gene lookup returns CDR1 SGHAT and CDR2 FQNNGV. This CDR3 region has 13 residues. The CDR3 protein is CASSPLGDYEQYF.

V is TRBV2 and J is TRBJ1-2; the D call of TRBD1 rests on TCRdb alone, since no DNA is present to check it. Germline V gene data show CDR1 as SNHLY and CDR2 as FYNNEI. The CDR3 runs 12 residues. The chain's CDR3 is CANPLGLAGYTF. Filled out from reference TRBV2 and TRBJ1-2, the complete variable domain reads EPEVTQTPSHQVTQMGQEVILRCVPISNHLYFYWYRQILGQKVEFLVSFYNNEISEKSEIFDDQFSVERPDGSNFTLKIRSTKLEDSAMYFCANPLGLAGYTFGSGTRLTVV.

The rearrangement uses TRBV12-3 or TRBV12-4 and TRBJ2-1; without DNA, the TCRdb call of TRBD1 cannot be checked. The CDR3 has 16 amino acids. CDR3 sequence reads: CASTRAGGFSYNEQFF.

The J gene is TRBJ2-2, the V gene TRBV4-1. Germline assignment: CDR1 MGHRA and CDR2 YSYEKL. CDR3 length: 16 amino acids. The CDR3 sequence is CASSQGTRPNTGELFF.

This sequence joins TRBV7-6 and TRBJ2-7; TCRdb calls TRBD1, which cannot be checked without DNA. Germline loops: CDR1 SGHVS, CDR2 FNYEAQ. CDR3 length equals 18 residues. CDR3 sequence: CASSLEVSRDTDTYEQYF.

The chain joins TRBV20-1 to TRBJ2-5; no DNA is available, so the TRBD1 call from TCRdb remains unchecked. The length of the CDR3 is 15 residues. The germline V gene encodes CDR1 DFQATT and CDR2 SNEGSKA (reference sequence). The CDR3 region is CSARPGRSSRETQYF.

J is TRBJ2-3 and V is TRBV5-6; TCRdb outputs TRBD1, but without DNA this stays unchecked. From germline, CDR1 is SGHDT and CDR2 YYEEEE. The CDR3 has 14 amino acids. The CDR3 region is CASSHGTASLTQYF. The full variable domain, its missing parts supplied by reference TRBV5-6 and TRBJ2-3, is DAGVTQSPTHLIKTRGQQVTLRCSPKSGHDTVSWYQQALGQGPQFIFQYYEEEERQRGNFPDRFSGHQFPNYSSELNVNALLLGDSALYLCASSHGTASLTQYFGPGTRLTVL.

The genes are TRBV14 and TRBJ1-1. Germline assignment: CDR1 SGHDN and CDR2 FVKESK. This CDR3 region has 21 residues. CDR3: CASSFEPGLSYIGRMNTEAFF.

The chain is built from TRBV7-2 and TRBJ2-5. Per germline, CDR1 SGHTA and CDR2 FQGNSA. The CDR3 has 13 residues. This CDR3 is CASSFRAEETQYF.

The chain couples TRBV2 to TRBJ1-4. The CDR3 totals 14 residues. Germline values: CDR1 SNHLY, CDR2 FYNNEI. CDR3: CASSGQADNEKLFF.

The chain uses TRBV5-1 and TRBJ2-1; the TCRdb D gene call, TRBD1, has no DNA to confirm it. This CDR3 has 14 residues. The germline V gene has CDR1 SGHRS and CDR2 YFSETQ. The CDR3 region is CASSLGGAGYEQFF.

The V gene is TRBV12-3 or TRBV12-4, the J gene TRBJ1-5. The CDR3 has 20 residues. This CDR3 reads CASSLARGRGLDYSNQPQHF.

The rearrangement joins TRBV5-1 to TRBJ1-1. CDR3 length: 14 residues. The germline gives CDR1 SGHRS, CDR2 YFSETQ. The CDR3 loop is CASSSVATVAEAFF.

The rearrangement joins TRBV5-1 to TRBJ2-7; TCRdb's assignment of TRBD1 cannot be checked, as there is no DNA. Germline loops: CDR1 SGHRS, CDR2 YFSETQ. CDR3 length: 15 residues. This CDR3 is CASSAGQGVSYEQYF.